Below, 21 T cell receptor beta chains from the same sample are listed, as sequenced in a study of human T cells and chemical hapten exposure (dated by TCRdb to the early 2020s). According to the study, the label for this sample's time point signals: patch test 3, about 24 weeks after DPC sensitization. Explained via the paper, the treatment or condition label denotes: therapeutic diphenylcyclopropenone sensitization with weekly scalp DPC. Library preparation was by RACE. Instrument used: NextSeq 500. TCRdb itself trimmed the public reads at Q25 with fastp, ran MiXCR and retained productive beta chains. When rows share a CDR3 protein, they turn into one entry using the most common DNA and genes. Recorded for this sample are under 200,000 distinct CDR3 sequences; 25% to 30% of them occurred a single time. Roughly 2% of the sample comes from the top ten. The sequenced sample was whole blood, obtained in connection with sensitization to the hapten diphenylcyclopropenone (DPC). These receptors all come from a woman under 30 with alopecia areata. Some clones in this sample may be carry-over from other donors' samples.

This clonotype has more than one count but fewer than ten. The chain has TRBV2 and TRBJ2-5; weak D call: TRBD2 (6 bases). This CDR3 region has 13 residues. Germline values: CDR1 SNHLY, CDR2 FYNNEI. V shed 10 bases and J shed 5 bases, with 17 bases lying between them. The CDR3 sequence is CAIQAGRLETQYF. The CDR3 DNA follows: TGTGCCATCCAGGCGGGACGTTTGGAGACCCAGTACTTC.

CDR3 nucleotides: TGTGCCAGCAGCTTGGCGGGGGCCCAAGAGACCCAGTACTTC. Its translation is CASSLAGAQETQYF. The rearrangement joins TRBV7-2 to TRBJ2-5, with D perhaps matching TRBD2 (7 bases). CDR3 length: 14 amino acids. With 3 bases removed from V and 1 base from J, the gap between germline ends came to 9 bases. Per germline, CDR1 SGHTA and CDR2 FQGNSA.

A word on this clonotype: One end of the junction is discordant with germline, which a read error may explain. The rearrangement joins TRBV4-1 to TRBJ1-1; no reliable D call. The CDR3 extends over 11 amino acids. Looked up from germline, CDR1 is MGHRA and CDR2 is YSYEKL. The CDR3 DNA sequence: TGCGCCAACAGCCGACACCGTGAAGCTTTCTTT. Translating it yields CANSRHREAFF.

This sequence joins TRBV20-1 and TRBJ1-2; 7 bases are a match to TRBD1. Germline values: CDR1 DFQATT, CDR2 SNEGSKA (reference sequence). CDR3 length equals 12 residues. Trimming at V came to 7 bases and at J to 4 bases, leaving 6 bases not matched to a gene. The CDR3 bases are TGCAGTGTCCCGGACAGGCTCTATGGCTACACCTTC. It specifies CSVPDRLYGYTF.

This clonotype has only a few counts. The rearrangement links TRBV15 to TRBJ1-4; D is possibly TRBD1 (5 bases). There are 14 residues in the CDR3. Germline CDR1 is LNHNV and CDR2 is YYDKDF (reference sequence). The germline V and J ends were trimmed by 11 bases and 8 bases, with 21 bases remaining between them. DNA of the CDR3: TGTGCCGCACCTGTAGGGACTGCCGCAGAAAAACTGTTTTTT. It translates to CAAPVGTAAEKLFF.

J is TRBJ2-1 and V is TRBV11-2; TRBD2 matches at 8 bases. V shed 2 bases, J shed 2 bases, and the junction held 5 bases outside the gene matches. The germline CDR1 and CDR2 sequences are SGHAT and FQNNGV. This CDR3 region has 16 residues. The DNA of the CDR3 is TGTGCCAGCAGCTTAAAGCGGGGGTTCGCCTACAATGAGCAGTTCTTC. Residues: CASSLKRGFAYNEQFF.

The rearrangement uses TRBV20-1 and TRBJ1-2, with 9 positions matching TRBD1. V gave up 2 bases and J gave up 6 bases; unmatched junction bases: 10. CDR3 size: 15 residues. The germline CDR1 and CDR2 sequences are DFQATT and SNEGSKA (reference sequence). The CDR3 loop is CSARSGTGRINGYTF. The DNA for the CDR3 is TGCAGTGCTAGATCCGGGACAGGGCGGATAAATGGCTACACCTTC.

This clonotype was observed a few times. The CDR3 loop is CATKDSSPYNEQFF. The CDR3 DNA reads TGTGCCACCAAGGACAGTTCCCCCTACAATGAGCAGTTCTTC. The rearrangement uses TRBV27 and TRBJ2-1, with TRBD1 as a possible D gene (6 bases). V lost 10 bases and J lost 2, with 15 bases in between. The CDR3 has 14 residues. Germline V gene lookup returns CDR1 MNHEY and CDR2 SMNVEV (reference sequence).

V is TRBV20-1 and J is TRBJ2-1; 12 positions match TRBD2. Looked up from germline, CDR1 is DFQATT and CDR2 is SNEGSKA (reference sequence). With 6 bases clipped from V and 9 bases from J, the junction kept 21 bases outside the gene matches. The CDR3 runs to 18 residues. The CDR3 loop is CSATGGLAGGTVGSEQFF. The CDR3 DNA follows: TGCAGTGCGACGGGCGGGCTAGCGGGGGGGACGGTCGGCAGTGAGCAGTTCTTC.

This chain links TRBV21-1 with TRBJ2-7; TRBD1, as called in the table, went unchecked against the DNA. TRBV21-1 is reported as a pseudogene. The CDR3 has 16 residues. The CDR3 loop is CASSSSGFPLEREQYF. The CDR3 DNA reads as TGTGCCAGCAGCAGCTCAGGGTTTCCGTTGGAGAGGGAGCAGTACTTC.

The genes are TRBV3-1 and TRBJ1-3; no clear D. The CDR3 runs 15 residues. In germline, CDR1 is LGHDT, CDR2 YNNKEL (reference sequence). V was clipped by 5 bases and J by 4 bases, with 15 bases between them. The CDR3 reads CASSNPAGLGNTIYF. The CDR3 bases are TGTGCCAGCAGCAACCCCGCAGGTTTAGGAAACACCATATATTTT.

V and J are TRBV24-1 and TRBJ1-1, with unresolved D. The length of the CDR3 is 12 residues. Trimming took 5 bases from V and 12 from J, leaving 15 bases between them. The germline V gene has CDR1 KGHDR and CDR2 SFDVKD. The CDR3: CATSVRHRYPFF. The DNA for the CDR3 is TGTGCCACCAGTGTTAGACATCGGTATCCTTTCTTT.

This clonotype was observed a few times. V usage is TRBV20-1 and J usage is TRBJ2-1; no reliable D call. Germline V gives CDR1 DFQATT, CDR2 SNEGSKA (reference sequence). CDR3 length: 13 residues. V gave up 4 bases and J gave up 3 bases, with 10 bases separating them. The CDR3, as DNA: TGCAGTGCTACCATCTCAGTCTACAATGAGCAGTTCTTC. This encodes CSATISVYNEQFF.

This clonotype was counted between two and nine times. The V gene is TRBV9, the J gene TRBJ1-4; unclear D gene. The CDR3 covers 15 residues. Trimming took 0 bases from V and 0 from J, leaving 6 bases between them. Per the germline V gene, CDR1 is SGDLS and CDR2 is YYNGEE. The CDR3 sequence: CASSVGAATNEKLFF. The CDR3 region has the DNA TGTGCCAGCAGCGTAGGGGCAGCAACTAATGAAAAACTGTTTTTT.

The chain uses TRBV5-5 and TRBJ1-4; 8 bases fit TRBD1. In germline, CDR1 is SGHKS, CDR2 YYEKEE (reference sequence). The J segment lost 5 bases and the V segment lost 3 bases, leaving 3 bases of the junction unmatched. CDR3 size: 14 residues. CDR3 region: CASSYYRGNEKLFF. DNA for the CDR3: TGTGCCAGCAGCTATTACAGGGGGAATGAAAAACTGTTTTTT.

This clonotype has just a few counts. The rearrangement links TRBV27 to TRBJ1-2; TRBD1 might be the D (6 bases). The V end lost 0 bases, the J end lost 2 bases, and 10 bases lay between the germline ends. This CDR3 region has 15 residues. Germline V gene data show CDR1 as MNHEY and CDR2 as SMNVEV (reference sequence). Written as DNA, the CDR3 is TGTGCCAGCAGTTTATCCCCCACAGGGAACTATGGCTACACCTTC. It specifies CASSLSPTGNYGYTF.

This CDR3 is CSARVISEQFF. The CDR3 nucleotides are TGCAGTGCTCGGGTAATCAGTGAGCAGTTCTTC. The chain uses TRBV20-1 and TRBJ2-1; D not resolved. Germline lookup yields CDR1 DFQATT and CDR2 SNEGSKA (reference sequence). This CDR3 is built from 11 residues. The ends were cut back, 5 bases at V and 9 bases at J, with 11 bases in the middle.

CDR3 nucleotides: TGTGCCAGCAAACCCAACAGCGTAACCAGGGTTGAGCAGTTCTTC. Amino acid sequence: CASKPNSVTRVEQFF. J is TRBJ2-1 and V is TRBV2; tentatively, D is TRBD1 (5 bases). This CDR3 comprises 15 residues. The germline CDR1 and CDR2 sequences are SNHLY and FYNNEI. The V and J ends lost 7 bases and 9 bases respectively, with 22 bases between them. The full variable domain, in which reference TRBV2 and TRBJ2-1 provide the parts outside the CDR3, is EPEVTQTPSHQVTQMGQEVILRCVPISNHLYFYWYRQILGQKVEFLVSFYNNEISEKSEIFDDQFSVERPDGSNFTLKIRSTKLEDSAMYFCASKPNSVTRVEQFFGPGTRLTVL.

The CDR3 region is CSVRHAYEQYF. CDR3 nucleotide sequence: TGCAGCGTCAGACATGCCTACGAGCAGTACTTC. V and J are TRBV29-1 and TRBJ2-7; D is uncertain. The germline CDR1 and CDR2 sequences are SQVTM and ANQGSEA. The CDR3 has 11 amino acids. The V end lost 6 bases, the J end lost 2 bases, and 8 bases lay between the germline ends.

The CDR3 sequence is CASSPGQEGRNGNQPQHF. In DNA form, the CDR3 reads TGTGCCAGCAGTCCCGGACAGGAGGGGAGGAATGGCAATCAGCCCCAGCATTTT. The chain uses TRBV27 and TRBJ1-5; 7 nucleotides agree with TRBD1. CDR3 length: 18 residues. In germline, CDR1 is MNHEY, CDR2 SMNVEV (reference sequence). Trimming took 5 bases from V and 2 from J; bases not matched to a gene: 15.

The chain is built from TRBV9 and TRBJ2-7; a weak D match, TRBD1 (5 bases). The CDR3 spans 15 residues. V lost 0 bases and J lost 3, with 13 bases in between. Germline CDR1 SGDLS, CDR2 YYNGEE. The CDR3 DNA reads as TGTGCCAGCAGCGTAGATCCGACAGTAATCTACGAGCAGTACTTC. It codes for CASSVDPTVIYEQYF.